The text below deals with one TCR beta chain. Deletions cut 1 base from V and 5 bases from J, with 12 bases between. The CDR3 consists of 14 residues. From germline, CDR1 is SGHRS and CDR2 YFSETQ. The sample belongs to a study of blood T cell repertoires in COVID-19. At the level of the study: Collection of acute and convalescent COVID-19 samples took place in the United States, Italy and Spain. Nucleic acid was either cDNA or gDNA, and it came from T cells, B-cell-depleted T cells, or PBMCs.

Authors' data handling: Cell counts per sample came from amplifying reference gene primers. Clones were sequenced by immunoSEQ multiplex PCR, and TCRdb holds only the in-frame ones, with some missing. V and J calls and clone size come straight from that table; D and trimming were deduced from the DNA. Of about 170,000 clones listed, approximately 81% were seen once; the top ten hold over 9.5%. The TCR comes from a woman of 80 years or more with active or convalescent COVID-19. V is TRBV5-1 and J is TRBJ1-1; no clear D. The sample taken for sequencing was peripheral blood. The CDR3 here is CASSLLGIGTEAFF. CDR3 nucleotides: TGCGCCAGCAGCTTGCTGGGTATCGGGACTGAAGCTTTCTTT. Looking up the rest from reference TRBV5-1 and TRBJ1-1 gives the full variable domain: KAGVTQTPRYLIKTRGQQVTLSCSPISGHRSVSWYQQTPGQGLQFLFEYFSETQRNKGNFPGRFSGRQFSNSRSEMNVSTLELGDSALYLCASSLLGIGTEAFFGQGTRLTVV.